This T cell receptor beta chain came from a study of T-cell memory formation after mild COVID-19. Turning to the study itself: Largely donor-specific sequence clusters came from a couple of donors. Whole-study findings and limits: CD4/CD8 balance characterized clones contracting day 15 to 85, and CD4+ skew characterized later expanders. Among CD4+ contracting clones, most were CM and EM, and CD8+ ones EMRA.

This clonotype showed up just a few times. What it binds is not known. The junction had 10 bases not matched to a gene; V was cut back by 3 bases and J by 5 bases. CDR3 size: 16 residues. CDR1 and CDR2 from the germline V gene are SGHTA and FQGTGA. TCRalpha and TCRbeta libraries used 5'RACE with constant-segment primers and UMIs. From the 5' RACE reads, TCRdb called clonotypes with MiXCR, one entry per CDR3 protein. The sample includes fewer than 650,000 distinct CDR3 sequences, less than 25% seen only once; the top ten take under 8.5%. This chain connects TRBV7-3 to TRBJ2-5, with 9 bases that match TRBD1. The sample consisted of PBMCs or a T cell subset sorted from them (not recorded which). The TCR originated in an adult woman who had mild COVID-19 (a few samples of this study predate the infection). Cell type and time point are not known. The CDR3 nucleotides read TGTGCCAGCAGCTTCTCGGGACAGGGAGGCCAGGAGACCCAGTACTTC. The encoded protein is CASSFSGQGGQETQYF.